This T cell receptor beta chain emerged from a study of cytomegalovirus exposure and HLA in healthy donors. General observations from the study: The study recorded more than 150 TCR beta chains that were cytomegalovirus-associated. Data from an earlier analysis indicated that most TCR beta V segments were productive either about 90% or about 30% of the time.

60 Vbeta and 13 Jbeta primers were used in PCR. Here immunoSEQ multiplex PCR was the method, and the copy in TCRdb shows in-frame clones only, minus some. Among more than 95,000 clones listed, around 76% were seen once. The CDR3 is made up of 15 amino acids. The V end lost 3 bases, the J end lost 7 bases, and 13 bases lay between the germline ends. Germline lookup yields CDR1 MNHNS and CDR2 SASEGT. With regard to this clone: Its antigen is not identified.

V is TRBV6-1 and J is TRBJ1-6, with D maybe TRBD1 (5 bases). The sequenced sample was PBMCs. This TCR came from a woman aged 18-30 years in good health and CMV-seropositive. The CDR3 spells CASSDPGGSNSPLHF. Written as DNA, the CDR3 is TGTGCCAGCAGTGACCCCGGGGGGTCGAATTCACCCCTCCACTTT.